This T cell receptor beta chain was found in a study of CD8 T cells in Susac syndrome. Study summary: Blood was drawn from Susac syndrome patients while they were therapy-naive, on corticosteroids, or on intravenous immunoglobulin alone. Study results and caveats: The study conceded that relatively few individuals underwent its TCR sequencing and HLA analysis.

Sequencing of TCR beta drew on CD8+ and CD4+ T cells from blood. Random hexamers were used to reverse transcribe an amount of about 0.45 to 1 ug RNA. TCRdb recomputed calls from the immunoSEQ multiplex PCR reads with MiXCR, one row per CDR3 protein. The sample consists of approximately 210,000 distinct CDR3 sequences, 85% to 95% of them appearing once. This clonotype was recorded only once. Antigen specificity is unknown. V lost 1 base to trimming and J lost 4 bases, with 13 bases between them. This CDR3 has 15 residues. Germline V gene sequence: CDR1 SGHVS, CDR2 FQNEAQ. The specimen was CD4+ T cells from PBMCs. This chain joins TRBV7-8 and TRBJ1-2, with D hard to call. The TCR sequence derives from a human donor with Susac syndrome. CDR3 in amino acids: CASSLDAFQSYGYTF. In DNA, the CDR3 is TGTGCCAGCAGCTTAGACGCCTTCCAGAGCTATGGCTACACCTTC.